Given below is one T cell receptor (beta chain) in context. It lacks a known antigen. One base away there is no much larger clone; base qualities are not given. The source of the sample is a study of T cell responses to AZD1222 COVID-19 vaccine (dated by TCRdb to the early 2020s). Broadly, across the study: A total of 230 to 250 trial participants underwent TCR sequencing, of whom 207 received two doses of AZD1222 and around 25 received two doses of the MenACWY control vaccine. Trial participants were enrolled into age subgroups of 18-55, 56-69 and 70-plus years, which contained about 150, 27 and 61 TCR-sequenced participants, respectively. The paper as a whole reports these results and caveats: Most participants were white British and females outnumbered males, and the authors suggested that clonal diversity may have been underestimated. In the small 56-69-year group, the increase in depth fell short of significance, most likely because of low power. Because no day 14 peak-response samples were available, the repertoires could be characterized only after the peak T cell response. Vaccine-associated CD4 TCRs spanned the whole spike protein, with dominant responses in regions 160-218 and 743-854. Conclusions about previously exposed vaccinees are limited, since just five or six AZD1222 recipients were seropositive for SARS-CoV-2 at baseline. A significant rise in spike-specific TCR breadth and depth was observed after two AZD1222 doses relative to day 0 and relative to MenACWY recipients. Reportedly, almost half of the unique spike-specific TCRs recognized epitopes lying outside the regions that are mutated in the B.1.351 and B.1.1.7 variants.

The meaning of the sample's time point label: about 28 days (+/-7) after the second vaccine dose. AZD1222 recipients with second doses at about 4 weeks or about 12 weeks were pooled, because spike-specific TCR depth and breadth did not differ between schedules. The vaccinee samples were drawn from two UK trials, COV001 and COV002, one of which was a single-blind randomized controlled phase 2/3 trial testing AZD1222 (ChAdOx1 nCoV-19) in healthy adults. For TCRbeta chain sequencing, PBMC samples were collected from trial participants at day 0 and at day 28 after the second dose. The CDR3 regions of human TCRbeta chains were analyzed by immunosequencing. Concerning the study's data processing: Repertoire TCRs were checked for matches against a reference library of SARS-CoV-2-specific TCRs that had been generated using the MIRA antigen-specificity platform. Breadth was defined as the fraction of unique TCRs that were SARS-CoV-2-associated, and depth was defined as the fraction of total T cells that were SARS-CoV-2-associated. Using the MIRA data, every spike-specific TCR was mapped to the spike region that the TCR reacted to and assigned to either a CD4 or a CD8 class. Log10-transformed breadth and depth values were compared by one-way ANOVA with Sidak's multiple comparisons tests. In its TCRdb copy, this immuneACCESS table keeps in-frame sequences only and misses some clones. Where compared with another copy, unresolved V genes explain less than half of these, and the others have no known cause. D and trimming come from the DNA, and the V and J calls and clone size come from that table. Recorded for this sample are about 160,000 clones; 85% to 90% of them occurred a single time. About 4.5% of the sample belongs to the ten largest clones.

The sequence derives from an adult who received the AZD1222 COVID-19 vaccine. This specimen consisted of peripheral blood, obtained 28 days after the second AZD1222 dose.

In nucleotide form, the sequence is TGTGCCAGCAGTTACCGCGCCTTGGGGATGAACACTGAAGCTTTCTTT. This sequence encodes CASSYRALGMNTEAFF. The chain was built from TRBV6-2 or TRBV6-3 and TRBJ1-1, with the D gene not confidently named. The junction carries 13 bases between V and J, which are trimmed by 2 bases and 0 bases respectively. Via the germline V gene, CDR1 is MNHEY and CDR2 SVGEGT. From the cysteine up to the phenylalanine, the CDR3 has a length of 16 residues. Of the read, only the CDR3 DNA is kept; its 48 bases are in frame from base 1.